This entry is about one TCR beta chain. Trimming stripped 2 bases from V and 0 bases from J, with 8 bases between. This CDR3 has 14 residues. Germline loops: CDR1 SGHDN, CDR2 FVKESK. TCRdb itself ran the multiplex PCR reads through MiXCR, one entry per CDR3 protein. The sample shows 20,000 to 25,000 distinct CDR3 sequences, approximately 53% of them seen only once. This entry comes from a study of breast tumors, draining lymph nodes, adjacent tissues. Sequenced material: breast tumor tissue. This receptor was obtained from a female donor with breast cancer. Some clones in this sample may be carry-over from other donors' samples. V usage is TRBV14 and J usage is TRBJ2-7; D is possibly TRBD2 (6 bases). CDR3 nucleotides: TGTGCCAGCAGCCAACTAGCGTCCTCCTACGAGCAGTACTTC. Residues: CASSQLASSYEQYF.